A few counts support the clone carrying this T cell receptor beta chain. Each participant's cohort was designated according to participant-reported clinical history. From germline, CDR1 is SNHLY and CDR2 FYNNEI. The CDR3 has 15 residues. With 4 bases removed from V and 4 bases from J, the gap between germline ends came to 16 bases. Assay: immunoSEQ multiplex PCR; the TCRdb copy retains only in-frame clones and omits some. There are 400,000 to 550,000 clones in the sample; nearly 90% occur only once, and around 1.8% lies in the top ten. The sample originates from a study of blood T cell repertoires in COVID-19.

Sequencing input: PBMCs or T cells enriched from blood (not recorded which). The TCR was taken from a woman in her late teens or twenties with acute COVID-19. The rearrangement joins TRBV2 to TRBJ1-1, with a possible D match to TRBD1 (6 bases). CDR3 coding DNA: TGTGCCAGCAGTGGTGCTACAGGGTACTTCACTGAAGCTTTCTTT. Translation gives CASSGATGYFTEAFF.